A selection of T cell receptor beta chains follows, all from one sample in a study of blood T cell repertoires in COVID-19. Some clones are missing from TCRdb's copy, which holds only in-frame ones; the method was immunoSEQ multiplex PCR. The table includes roughly 270,000 clones, about 82% detected once. Sequencing was carried out using peripheral blood. These receptors came from a man aged 50 or older with active or convalescent COVID-19. The CDR3 runs from the conserved cysteine through the conserved F or W. The order of the fields is V gene, D gene, clone size, J gene, CDR3 protein, CDR3 DNA. The D gene is left open where the match is weak. Rows may omit the clone size; those that give it use once, few, many or a size class.

TRBV12-3/TRBV12-4,NA,NA,TRBJ2-1,CASSHLGGEQFF,TGTGCCAGCAGTCACTTAGGAGGTGAGCAGTTCTTC
TRBV28,NA,NA,TRBJ1-2,CASSLGGAGTHYGYTF,TGTGCCAGCAGTTTGGGGGGGGCCGGGACCCACTATGGCTACACCTTC
TRBV29-1,NA,NA,TRBJ2-1,CSVEDSMGSLAALYNEQFF,TGCAGCGTTGAAGATAGTATGGGGAGCCTAGCTGCTTTGTACAATGAGCAGTTCTTC
TRBV9,NA,few,TRBJ1-6,CASSVSEQYNSPLHF,TGTGCCAGCAGCGTATCCGAACAGTATAATTCACCCCTCCACTTT
TRBV7-9,NA,NA,TRBJ1-6,CASSLQGSYNSPLHF,TGTGCCAGCAGCTTACAGGGGTCCTATAATTCACCCCTCCACTTT
TRBV10-3,TRBD1,NA,TRBJ2-2,CAISPDRGLSTGELFF,TGTGCCATCAGCCCTGACAGGGGGCTGTCGACCGGGGAGCTGTTTTTT
TRBV5-1,TRBD1,once,TRBJ1-4,CASSPTGQVEKLFF,TGCGCCAGCAGCCCGACAGGGCAAGTCGAAAAACTGTTTTTT
TRBV10-1,NA,NA,TRBJ2-2,CASSENYGRENTGELFF,TGCGCCAGCAGTGAGAACTATGGGCGGGAGAACACCGGGGAGCTGTTTTTT
TRBV15,NA,NA,TRBJ2-1,CATSRIGSGPYNEQFF,TGTGCCACCAGCAGGATTGGGAGCGGGCCTTACAATGAGCAGTTCTTC
TRBV24-1,NA,NA,TRBJ2-5,CATSGGVGETQYF,TGTGCCACCAGCGGAGGAGTGGGGGAGACCCAGTACTTC
TRBV28,NA,NA,TRBJ1-2,CATSPYPNYGYTF,TGTGCCACCAGCCCCTACCCCAACTATGGCTACACCTTC
TRBV4-1,NA,NA,TRBJ2-7,CASSQGMTPIYEQYF,TGCGCCAGCAGCCAAGGGATGACACCTATCTACGAGCAGTACTTC
TRBV6-6,TRBD2,NA,TRBJ2-1,CATTDYGGSTYNEQFF,TGTGCCACCACCGATTATGGCGGGAGCACCTACAATGAGCAGTTCTTC